This T cell receptor beta chain emerged from a study of CDR3 diversity in severe acne. The V and J ends lost 4 bases and 1 base, in that order; junction bases with no gene match: 3. The germline CDR1 and CDR2 sequences are DFQATT and SNEGSKA (reference sequence). The CDR3 is 13 amino acids. MiXCR, applied by TCRdb to the PCR reads, yields one record per CDR3 protein. The sample lists over 100,000 distinct CDR3 sequences, 51% occurring once. The chain links TRBV20-1 to TRBJ1-1; 7 bases match TRBD1. The sequenced sample was blood. The TCR was taken from a male donor with acne. The CDR3 DNA reads as TGCAGTGCTAACGGGACAGCGAACACTGAAGCTTTCTTT. Protein product: CSANGTANTEAFF.